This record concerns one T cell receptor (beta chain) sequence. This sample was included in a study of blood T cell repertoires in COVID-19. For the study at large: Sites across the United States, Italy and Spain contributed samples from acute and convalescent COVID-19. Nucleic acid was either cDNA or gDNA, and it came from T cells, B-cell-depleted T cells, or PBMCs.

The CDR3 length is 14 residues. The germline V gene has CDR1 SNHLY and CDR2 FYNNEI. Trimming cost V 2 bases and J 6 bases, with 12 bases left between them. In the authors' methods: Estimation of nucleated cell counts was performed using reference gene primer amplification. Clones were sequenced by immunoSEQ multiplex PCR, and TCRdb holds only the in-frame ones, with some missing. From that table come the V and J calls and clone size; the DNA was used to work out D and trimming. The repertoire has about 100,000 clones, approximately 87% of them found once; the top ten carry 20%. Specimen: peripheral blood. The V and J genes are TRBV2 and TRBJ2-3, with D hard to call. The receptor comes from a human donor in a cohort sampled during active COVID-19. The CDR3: CASSERRSSDTQYF. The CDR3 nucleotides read TGTGCCAGCAGTGAAAGGCGGTCCTCGGATACGCAGTATTTT.